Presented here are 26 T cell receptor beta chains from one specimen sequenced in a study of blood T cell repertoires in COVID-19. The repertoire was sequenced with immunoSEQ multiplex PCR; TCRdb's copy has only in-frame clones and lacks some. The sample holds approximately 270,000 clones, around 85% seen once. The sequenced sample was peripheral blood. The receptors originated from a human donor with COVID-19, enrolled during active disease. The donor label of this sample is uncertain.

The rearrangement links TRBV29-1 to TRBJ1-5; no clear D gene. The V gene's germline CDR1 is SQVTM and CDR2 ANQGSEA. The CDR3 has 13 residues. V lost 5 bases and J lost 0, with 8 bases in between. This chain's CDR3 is CSVSLDSNQPQHF. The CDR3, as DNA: TGCAGCGTTTCACTTGATAGCAATCAGCCCCAGCATTTT.

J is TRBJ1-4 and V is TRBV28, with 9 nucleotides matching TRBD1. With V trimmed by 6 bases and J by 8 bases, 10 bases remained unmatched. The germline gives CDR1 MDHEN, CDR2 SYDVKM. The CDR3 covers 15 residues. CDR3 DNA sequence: TGTGCCAGCAGATTAGGGGGACAGGGTAGCGAAAAACTGTTTTTT. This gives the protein CASRLGGQGSEKLFF.

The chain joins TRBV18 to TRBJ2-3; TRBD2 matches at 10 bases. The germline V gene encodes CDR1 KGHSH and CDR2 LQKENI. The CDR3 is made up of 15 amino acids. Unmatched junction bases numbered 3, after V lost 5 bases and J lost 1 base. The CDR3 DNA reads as TGTGCCAGCTCATCGAGCGGGAGGGGCACAGATACGCAGTATTTT. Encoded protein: CASSSSGRGTDTQYF.

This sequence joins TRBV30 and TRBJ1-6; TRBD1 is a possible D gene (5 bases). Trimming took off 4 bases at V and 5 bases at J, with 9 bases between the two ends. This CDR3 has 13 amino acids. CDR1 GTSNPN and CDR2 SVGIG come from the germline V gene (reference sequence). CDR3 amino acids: CAWMGRNNSPLHF. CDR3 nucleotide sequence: TGTGCCTGGATGGGGCGGAATAATTCACCCCTCCACTTT.

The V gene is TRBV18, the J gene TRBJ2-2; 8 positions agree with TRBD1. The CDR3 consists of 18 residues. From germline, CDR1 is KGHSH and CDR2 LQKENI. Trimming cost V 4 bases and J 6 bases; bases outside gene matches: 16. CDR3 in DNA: TGTGCCAGCTCACGGGGTGCCCCAGGGGGCAGTGGCGCCGGGGAGCTGTTTTTT. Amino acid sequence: CASSRGAPGGSGAGELFF.

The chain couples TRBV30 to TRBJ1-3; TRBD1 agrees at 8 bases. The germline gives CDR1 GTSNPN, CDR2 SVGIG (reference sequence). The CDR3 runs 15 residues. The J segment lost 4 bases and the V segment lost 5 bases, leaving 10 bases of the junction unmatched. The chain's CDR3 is CAWRAQGAKGNTIYF. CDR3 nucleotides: TGTGCCTGGCGAGCCCAGGGGGCGAAAGGAAACACCATATATTTT. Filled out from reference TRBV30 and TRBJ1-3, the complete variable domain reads SQTIHQWPATLVQPVGSPLSLECTVEGTSNPNLYWYRQAAGRGLQLLFYSVGIGQISSEVPQNLSASRPQDRQFILSSKKLLLSDSGFYLCAWRAQGAKGNTIYFGEGSWLTVV.

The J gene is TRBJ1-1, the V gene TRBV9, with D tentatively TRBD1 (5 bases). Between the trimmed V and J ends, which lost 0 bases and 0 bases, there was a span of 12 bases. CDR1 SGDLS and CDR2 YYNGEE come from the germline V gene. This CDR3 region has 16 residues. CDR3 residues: CASSVAPGLMNTEAFF. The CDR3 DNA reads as TGTGCCAGCAGCGTAGCTCCAGGGCTTATGAACACTGAAGCTTTCTTT. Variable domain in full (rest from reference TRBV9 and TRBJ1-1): DSGVTQTPKHLITATGQRVTLRCSPRSGDLSVYWYQQSLDQGLQFLIQYYNGEERAKGNILERFSAQQFPDLHSELNLSSLELGDSALYFCASSVAPGLMNTEAFFGQGTRLTVV.

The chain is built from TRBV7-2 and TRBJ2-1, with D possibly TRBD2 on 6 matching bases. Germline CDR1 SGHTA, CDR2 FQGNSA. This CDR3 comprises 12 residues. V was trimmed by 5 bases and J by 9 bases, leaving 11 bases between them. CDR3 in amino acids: CASSPRRGEQFF. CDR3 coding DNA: TGTGCCAGCAGCCCTCGGAGGGGTGAGCAGTTCTTC.

CDR3 sequence: CASSQDQGSNSPLHF. The CDR3 nucleotides read TGCGCCAGCAGCCAAGATCAGGGGTCGAATTCACCCCTCCACTTT. The chain joins TRBV4-1 to TRBJ1-6, with D perhaps TRBD1 (6 bases). CDR1 MGHRA and CDR2 YSYEKL come from the germline V gene. This CDR3 contains 15 residues. Trimming removed 0 bases from V and 7 bases from J, with 10 bases in between.

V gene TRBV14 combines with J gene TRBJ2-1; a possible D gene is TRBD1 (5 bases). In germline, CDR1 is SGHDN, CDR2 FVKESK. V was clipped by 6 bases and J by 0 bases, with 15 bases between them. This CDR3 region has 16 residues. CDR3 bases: TGTGCCAGCAGTCAGGGTTATAGTAGCTCCTACAATGAGCAGTTCTTC. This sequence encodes CASSQGYSSSYNEQFF.

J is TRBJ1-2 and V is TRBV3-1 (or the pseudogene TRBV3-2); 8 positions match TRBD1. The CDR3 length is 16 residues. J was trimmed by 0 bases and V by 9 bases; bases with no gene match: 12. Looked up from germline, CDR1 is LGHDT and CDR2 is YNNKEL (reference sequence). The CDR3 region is CARRQGPLQSNYGYTF. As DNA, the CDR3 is TGTGCCAGGCGACAGGGGCCGCTACAGTCTAACTATGGCTACACCTTC.

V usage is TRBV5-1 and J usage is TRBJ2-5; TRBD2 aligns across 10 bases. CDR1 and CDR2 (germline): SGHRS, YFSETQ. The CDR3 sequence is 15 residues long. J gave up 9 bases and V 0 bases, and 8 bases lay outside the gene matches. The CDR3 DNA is TGCGCCAGCAGCTTGGAAGCGGGAGGGTCCGGGGCCCAGTACTTC. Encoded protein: CASSLEAGGSGAQYF.

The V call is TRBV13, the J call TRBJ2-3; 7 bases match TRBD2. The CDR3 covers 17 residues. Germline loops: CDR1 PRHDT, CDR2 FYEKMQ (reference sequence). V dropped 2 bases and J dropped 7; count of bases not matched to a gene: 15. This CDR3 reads CASSLSQSGRAINTQYF. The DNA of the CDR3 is TGTGCCAGCAGCTTATCCCAAAGTGGGAGGGCCATAAATACGCAGTATTTT.

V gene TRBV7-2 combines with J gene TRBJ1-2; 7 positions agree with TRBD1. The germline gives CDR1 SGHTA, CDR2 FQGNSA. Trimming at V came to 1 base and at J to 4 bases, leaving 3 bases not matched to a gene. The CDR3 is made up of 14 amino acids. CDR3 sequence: CASSLGDRVYGYTF. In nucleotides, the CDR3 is TGTGCCAGCAGCTTAGGAGACAGGGTCTATGGCTACACCTTC. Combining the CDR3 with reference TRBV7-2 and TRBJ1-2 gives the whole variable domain GAGVSQSPSNKVTEKGKDVELRCDPISGHTALYWYRQSLGQGLEFLIYFQGNSAPDKSGLPSDRFSAERTGGSVSTLTIQRTQQEDSAVYLCASSLGDRVYGYTFGSGTRLTVV.

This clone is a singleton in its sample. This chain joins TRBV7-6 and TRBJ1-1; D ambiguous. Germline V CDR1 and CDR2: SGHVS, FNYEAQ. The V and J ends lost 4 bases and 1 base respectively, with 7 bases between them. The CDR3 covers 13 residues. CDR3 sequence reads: CASSSGRNTEAFF. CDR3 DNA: TGTGCCAGCAGCTCCGGTCGGAACACTGAAGCTTTCTTT.

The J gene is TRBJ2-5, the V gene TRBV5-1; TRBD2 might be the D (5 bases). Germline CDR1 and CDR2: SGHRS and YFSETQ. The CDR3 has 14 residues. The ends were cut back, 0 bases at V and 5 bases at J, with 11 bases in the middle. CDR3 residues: CASSLGGELETQYF. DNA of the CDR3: TGCGCCAGCAGCTTGGGGGGAGAACTGGAGACCCAGTACTTC.

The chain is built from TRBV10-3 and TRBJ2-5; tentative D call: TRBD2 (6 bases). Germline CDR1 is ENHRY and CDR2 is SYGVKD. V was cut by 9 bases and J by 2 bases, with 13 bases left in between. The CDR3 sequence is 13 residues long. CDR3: CAMRRDGQETQYF. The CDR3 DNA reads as TGTGCCATGAGGAGGGACGGACAAGAGACCCAGTACTTC.

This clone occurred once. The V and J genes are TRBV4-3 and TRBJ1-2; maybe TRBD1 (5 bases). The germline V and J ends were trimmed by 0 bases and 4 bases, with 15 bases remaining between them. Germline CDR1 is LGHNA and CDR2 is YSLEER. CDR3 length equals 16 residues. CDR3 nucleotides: TGCGCCAGCAGCCAAGACTCGATGGGGCGAAGCTATGGCTACACCTTC. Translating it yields CASSQDSMGRSYGYTF.

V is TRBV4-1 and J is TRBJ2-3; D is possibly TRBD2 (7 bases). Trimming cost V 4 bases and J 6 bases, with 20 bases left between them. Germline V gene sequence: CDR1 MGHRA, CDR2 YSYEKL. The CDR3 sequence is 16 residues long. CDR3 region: CASSPQERGGGDTQYF. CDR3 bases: TGCGCCAGCAGCCCCCAAGAGCGGGGTGGGGGCGATACGCAGTATTTT.

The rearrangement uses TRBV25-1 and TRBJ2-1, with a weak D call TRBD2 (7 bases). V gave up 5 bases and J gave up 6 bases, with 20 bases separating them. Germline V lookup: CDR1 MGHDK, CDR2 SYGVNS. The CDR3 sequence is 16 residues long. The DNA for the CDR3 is TGTGCCAGCAGTCCTTCGGCGGGGGCCATTATCAATGAGCAGTTCTTC. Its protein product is CASSPSAGAIINEQFF.

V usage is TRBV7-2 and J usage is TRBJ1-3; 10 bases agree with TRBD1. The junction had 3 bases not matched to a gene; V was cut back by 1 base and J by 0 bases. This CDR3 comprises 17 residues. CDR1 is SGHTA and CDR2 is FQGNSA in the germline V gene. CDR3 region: CASSLGTGGYSGNTIYF. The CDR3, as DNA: TGTGCCAGCAGCTTAGGGACAGGGGGATACTCTGGAAACACCATATATTTT.

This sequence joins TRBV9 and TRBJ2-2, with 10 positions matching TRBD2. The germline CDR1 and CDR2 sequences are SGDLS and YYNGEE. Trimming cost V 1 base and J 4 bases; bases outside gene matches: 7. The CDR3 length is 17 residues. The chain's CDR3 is CASSVTTSGMFTGELFF. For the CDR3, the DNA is TGTGCCAGCAGCGTAACTACTAGCGGGATGTTCACCGGGGAGCTGTTTTTT.

The CDR3 region has the DNA TGTGCCAGCAGACCAATACAGGCCCATCAGCCCCAGCATTTT. It translates to CASRPIQAHQPQHF. The chain couples TRBV6-5 to TRBJ1-5, with D maybe TRBD1 (5 bases). Germline assignment: CDR1 MNHEY and CDR2 SVGAGI. The CDR3 spans 14 residues. V lost 6 bases, J lost 5 bases, and 14 bases lay in between.

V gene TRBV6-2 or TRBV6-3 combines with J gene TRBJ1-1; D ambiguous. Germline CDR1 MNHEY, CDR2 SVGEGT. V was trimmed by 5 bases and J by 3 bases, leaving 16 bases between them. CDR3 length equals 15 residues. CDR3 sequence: CASSILLGGDTEAFF. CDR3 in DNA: TGTGCCAGCAGTATCCTTCTCGGCGGGGACACTGAAGCTTTCTTT.

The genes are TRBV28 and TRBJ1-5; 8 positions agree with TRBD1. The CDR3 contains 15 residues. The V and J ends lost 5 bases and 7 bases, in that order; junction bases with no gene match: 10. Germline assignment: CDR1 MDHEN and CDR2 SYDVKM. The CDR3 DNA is TGTGCCAGCAGTAGTCCTGGACAGGGTTGGCAGCCCCAGCATTTT. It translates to CASSSPGQGWQPQHF.

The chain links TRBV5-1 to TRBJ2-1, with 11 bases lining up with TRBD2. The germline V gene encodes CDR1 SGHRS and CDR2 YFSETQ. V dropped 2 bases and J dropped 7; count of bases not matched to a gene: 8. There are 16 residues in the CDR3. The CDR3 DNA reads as TGCGCCAGCAGCTTAGAACTAGCGGGAGTCAGGAATGAGCAGTTCTTC. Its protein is CASSLELAGVRNEQFF. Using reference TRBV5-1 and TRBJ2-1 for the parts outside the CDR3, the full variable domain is KAGVTQTPRYLIKTRGQQVTLSCSPISGHRSVSWYQQTPGQGLQFLFEYFSETQRNKGNFPGRFSGRQFSNSRSEMNVSTLELGDSALYLCASSLELAGVRNEQFFGPGTRLTVL.